This T cell receptor beta chain stems from a study of T cell repertoires in cytomegalovirus infection. Study-level background: Through public TCR beta signatures, both CMV infection and matching HLA type were indicated.

Study-level results: Clonotype analysis showed dominance of the ex vivo response by HLA-C-restricted CMV-specific TCR beta clonotypes.

TCRdb passed the reads through MiXCR, listing each CDR3 protein once. The sample includes approximately 910,000 distinct CDR3 sequences, approximately 31% seen only once; the top ten take roughly 13%. The germline V gene has CDR1 SGHTA and CDR2 FQGTGA. CDR3 size: 15 residues. Trimming shortened V by 2 bases and J by 0 bases, and 11 bases separated the two germline ends. In its sample, this clonotype was seen a few times. What it binds is unknown. The clonotype comes from a human donor in good health (CMV status not recorded). Some clones in this sample may be carry-over from other donors' samples. Source: cultured CD8+ T cells from PBMCs, taken from culture after CMV antigen stimulation. This sequence joins TRBV7-3 and TRBJ2-7; no reliable D call. CDR3 nucleotides: TGTGCCAGCAGCTTACCCGGAACCCTCTCCTACGAGCAGTACTTC. Translation gives CASSLPGTLSYEQYF.